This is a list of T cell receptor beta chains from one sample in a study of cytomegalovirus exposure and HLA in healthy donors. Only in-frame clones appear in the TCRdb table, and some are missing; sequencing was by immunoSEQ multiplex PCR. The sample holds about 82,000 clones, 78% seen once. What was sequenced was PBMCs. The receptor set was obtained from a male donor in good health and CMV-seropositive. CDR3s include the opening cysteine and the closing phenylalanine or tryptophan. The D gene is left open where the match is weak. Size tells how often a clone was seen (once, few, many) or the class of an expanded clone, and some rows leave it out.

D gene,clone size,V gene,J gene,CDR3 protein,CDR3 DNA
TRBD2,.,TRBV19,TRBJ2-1,CASSILAGANNEQFF,TGTGCCAGTAGTATCCTAGCGGGGGCCAACAATGAGCAGTTCTTC
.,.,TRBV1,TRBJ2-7,CTSSQLAGSTYEQYF,TGCACCAGCAGCCAACTAGCGGGTTCTACCTACGAGCAGTACTTC
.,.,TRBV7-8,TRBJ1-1,CASSLYRGTEAFF,TGTGCCAGCAGCTTATACCGGGGCACTGAAGCTTTCTTT
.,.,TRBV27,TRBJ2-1,CASSFAGSYNEQFF,TGTGCCAGCAGTTTCGCAGGCTCCTACAATGAGCAGTTCTTC
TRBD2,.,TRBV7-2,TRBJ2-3,CASSLSGSWTDTQYF,TGTGCCAGCAGCTTAAGCGGGAGTTGGACAGATACGCAGTATTTT
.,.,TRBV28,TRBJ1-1,CASSLPVFGTEAFF,TGTGCCAGCAGTTTGCCCGTCTTCGGCACTGAAGCTTTCTTT
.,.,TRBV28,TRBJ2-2,CASSPIPGHSANTGELFF,TGTGCCAGCAGTCCAATACCAGGACACTCCGCGAACACCGGGGAGCTGTTTTTT
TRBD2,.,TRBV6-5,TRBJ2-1,CASTTGGGEGGEQFF,TGTGCCAGCACTACCGGGGGGGGAGAGGGGGGTGAGCAGTTCTTC
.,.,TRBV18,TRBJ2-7,CASSAQYEQYF,TGTGCCAGCTCCGCACAATACGAGCAGTACTTC
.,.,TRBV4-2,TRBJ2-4,CASSQERVNGNIQYF,TGTGCCAGCAGCCAAGAGAGGGTTAACGGAAACATTCAGTACTTC
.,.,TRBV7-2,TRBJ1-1,CASSLQGPTNTEAFF,TGTGCCAGCAGCTTACAGGGTCCGACGAACACTGAAGCTTTCTTT
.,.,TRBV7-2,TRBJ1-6,CASSFHRESPLHF,TGTGCCAGCAGCTTCCACAGGGAGTCACCCCTCCACTTT
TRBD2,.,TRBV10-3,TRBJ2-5,CAIRDPGTSTETQYF,TGTGCCATCAGGGACCCCGGGACTAGCACAGAGACCCAGTACTTC
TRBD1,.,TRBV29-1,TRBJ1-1,CSVAGTDIEAFF,TGCAGCGTTGCCGGGACAGACATTGAAGCTTTCTTT
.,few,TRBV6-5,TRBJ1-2,CASRATAYYGYTF,TGTGCCAGCAGAGCGACAGCCTATTATGGCTACACCTTC
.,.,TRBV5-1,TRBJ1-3,CASSLLTGYSGNTIYF,TGCGCCAGCAGCTTGCTGACAGGATACTCTGGAAACACCATATATTTT
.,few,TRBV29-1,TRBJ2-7,CSVVGGIEQYF,TGCAGCGTTGTGGGGGGTATCGAGCAGTACTTC
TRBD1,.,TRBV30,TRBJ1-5,CAWSGRLFGTEDAYSNQPQHF,TGTGCCTGGAGTGGAAGGCTATTCGGGACAGAGGATGCTTATAGCAATCAGCCCCAGCATTTT
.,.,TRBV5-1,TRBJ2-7,CASSPPSSYEQYF,TGCGCCAGCAGCCCCCCGTCGTCCTACGAGCAGTACTTC
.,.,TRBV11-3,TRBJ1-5,CASRQENRYSNQPQHF,TGTGCCAGCAGACAGGAAAACAGGTATAGCAATCAGCCCCAGCATTTT
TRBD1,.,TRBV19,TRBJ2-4,CASRYEGAAKNIQYF,TGTGCCAGTAGATACGAGGGGGCGGCCAAAAACATTCAGTACTTC
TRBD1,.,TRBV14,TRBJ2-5,CASGDRQETQYF,TGTGCCAGCGGGGACAGGCAAGAGACCCAGTACTTC
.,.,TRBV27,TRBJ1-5,CASSRQVSGSNQPQHF,TGTGCCAGCAGTAGACAGGTATCTGGGAGCAATCAGCCCCAGCATTTT
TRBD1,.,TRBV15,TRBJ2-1,CATSRAPGGYNEQFF,TGTGCCACCAGCAGAGCCCCAGGGGGCTACAATGAGCAGTTCTTC
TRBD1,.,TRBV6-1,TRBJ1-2,CASSEPRDRGPDYGYTF,TGTGCCAGCAGTGAGCCCCGGGACAGGGGGCCAGACTATGGCTACACCTTC
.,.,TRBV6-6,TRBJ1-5,CASSGTGSNYNQPQHF,TGTGCCAGCAGTGGTACAGGGAGTAACTACAATCAGCCCCAGCATTTT
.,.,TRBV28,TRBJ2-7,CASSSGGLLLGEQYF,TGTGCCAGCAGTTCCGGAGGGCTCCTTCTGGGAGAGCAGTACTTC
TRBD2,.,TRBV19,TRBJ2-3,CASSIWGGLITDTQYF,TGTGCCAGTAGTATTTGGGGGGGGTTAATCACAGATACGCAGTATTTT
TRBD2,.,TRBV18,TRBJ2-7,CASSPRGLAGGYEQYF,TGTGCCAGCTCACCACGAGGGCTAGCGGGAGGGTACGAGCAGTACTTC
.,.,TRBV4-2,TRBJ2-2,CASSQGGGRGWDTGELFF,TGTGCCAGCAGCCAAGGAGGGGGGCGGGGGTGGGACACCGGGGAGCTGTTTTTT
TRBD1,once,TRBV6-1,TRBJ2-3,CASSEAETGGTDTQYF,TGTGCCAGCAGTGAAGCGGAGACAGGGGGCACAGATACGCAGTATTTT
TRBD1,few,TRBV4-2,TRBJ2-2,CASSPRTGNTGELFF,TGTGCCAGCAGCCCACGGACAGGGAACACCGGGGAGCTGTTTTTT
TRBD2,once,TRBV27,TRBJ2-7,CASRRAGTSGYYEQYF,TGTGCCAGCAGGCGCGCCGGGACTAGCGGTTACTACGAGCAGTACTTC
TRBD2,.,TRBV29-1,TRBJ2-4,CSVDRGGLAEWVLAKNIQYF,TGCAGCGTTGATAGGGGGGGACTAGCGGAGTGGGTTCTAGCCAAAAACATTCAGTACTTC
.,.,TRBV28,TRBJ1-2,CASSLTVSNGYTF,TGTGCCAGCAGCCTAACGGTCTCGAATGGCTACACCTTC
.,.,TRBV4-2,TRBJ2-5,CASSQDRGLASQYF,TGTGCCAGCAGCCAAGACAGGGGCCTAGCCTCCCAGTACTTC
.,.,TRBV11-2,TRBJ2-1,CASSTRQVRLYNEQFF,TGTGCCAGCAGCACCCGCCAGGTCAGGCTGTACAATGAGCAGTTCTTC
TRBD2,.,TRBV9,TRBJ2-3,CASSGSGGTDTQYF,TGTGCCAGCAGCGGCAGCGGGGGGACAGATACGCAGTATTTT
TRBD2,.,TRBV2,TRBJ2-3,CASTELGGGSDTQYF,TGTGCCAGCACCGAACTGGGCGGGGGGTCAGATACGCAGTATTTT
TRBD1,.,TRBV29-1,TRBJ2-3,CSVTGAGDTQYF,TGCAGCGTCACAGGGGCAGGGGATACGCAGTATTTT
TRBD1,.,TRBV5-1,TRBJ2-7,CASSIQGAYEQYF,TGCGCCAGCAGCATTCAGGGGGCTTACGAGCAGTACTTC
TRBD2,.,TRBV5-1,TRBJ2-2,CASSLEPGLAVELFF,TGCGCCAGCAGCTTGGAGCCGGGACTAGCGGTGGAGCTGTTTTTT
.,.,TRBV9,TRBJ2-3,CASSMKGVTDTQYF,TGTGCCAGCAGCATGAAAGGGGTCACAGATACGCAGTATTTT
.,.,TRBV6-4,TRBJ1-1,CASSDSNRNTEAFF,TGTGCCAGCAGTGACTCGAACAGGAACACTGAAGCTTTCTTT
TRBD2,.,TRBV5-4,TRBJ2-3,CASSFVKRGSTDTQYF,TGTGCCAGCAGCTTTGTCAAGCGGGGGAGCACAGATACGCAGTATTTT
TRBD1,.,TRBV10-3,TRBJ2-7,CAIGTLGQGYEQYF,TGTGCCATCGGAACGTTGGGACAGGGCTACGAGCAGTACTTC
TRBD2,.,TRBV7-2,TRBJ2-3,CASQRGRSTDTQYF,TGTGCCAGCCAGCGGGGGAGAAGCACAGATACGCAGTATTTT
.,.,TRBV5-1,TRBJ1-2,CASSPNKALYGYTF,TGCGCCAGCAGCCCTAATAAAGCCCTCTATGGCTACACCTTC
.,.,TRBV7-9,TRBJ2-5,CASSLSVSGETQYF,TGTGCCAGCAGCTTATCCGTGTCAGGGGAGACCCAGTACTTC
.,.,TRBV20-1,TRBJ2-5,CSSAGQETQYF,TGCAGTTCGGCGGGTCAAGAGACCCAGTACTTC